A selection of T cell receptor beta chains follows, all from one sample in a study of T cell responses to AZD1222 COVID-19 vaccine. Sequencing was performed with immunoSEQ multiplex PCR; in TCRdb, only in-frame clones are kept and a portion is missing. This table holds approximately 90,000 clones, 65% to 90% found once. This specimen was peripheral blood, taken on day 0 of AZD1222 vaccination. These receptors all stem from an adult in good health. CDR3s include the opening cysteine and the closing phenylalanine or tryptophan. The D gene is left open where the match is weak. Only some rows state a clone size, as once, few, many or a class for expanded clones.

clone_size: .; cdr3_length: 12; d_call: .; v_call: TRBV6-5; j_call: TRBJ2-5; cdr3_nt: TGTGCCAGCAGTCAGGTTGGGGAGACCCAGTACTTC; cdr3_aa: CASSQVGETQYF
clone_size: .; cdr3_length: 13; d_call: .; v_call: TRBV6-1; j_call: TRBJ2-1; cdr3_nt: TGTGCCAGCAGTTGGGACTCAGACAATGAGCAGTTCTTC; cdr3_aa: CASSWDSDNEQFF
clone_size: few; cdr3_length: 14; d_call: TRBD1; v_call: TRBV7-2; j_call: TRBJ2-7; cdr3_nt: TGTGCCAGCAGCTTCGAGGGGGCACCCTACGAGCAGTACTTC; cdr3_aa: CASSFEGAPYEQYF
clone_size: .; cdr3_length: 12; d_call: .; v_call: TRBV12-3/TRBV12-4; j_call: TRBJ1-6; cdr3_nt: TGTGCCAGCAGTTTCGGCAATTCACCCCTCCACTTT; cdr3_aa: CASSFGNSPLHF
clone_size: .; cdr3_length: 18; d_call: TRBD1; v_call: TRBV24-1; j_call: TRBJ1-3; cdr3_nt: TGTGCCACCAGTGATTTTTCCCGGACAGGAGGGTCTGGAAACACCATATATTTT; cdr3_aa: CATSDFSRTGGSGNTIYF
clone_size: .; cdr3_length: 17; d_call: TRBD1; v_call: TRBV6-7; j_call: TRBJ2-7; cdr3_nt: TGTGCCAGCACCCCAGGGGAGCCAGGGGGTCTTACTTACGAGCAGTACTTC; cdr3_aa: CASTPGEPGGLTYEQYF
clone_size: .; cdr3_length: 14; d_call: .; v_call: TRBV6-6; j_call: TRBJ2-7; cdr3_nt: TGTGCCAGCAGTAGGGGGGAGGGGCCCCATGAGCAGTACTTC; cdr3_aa: CASSRGEGPHEQYF
clone_size: few; cdr3_length: 16; d_call: .; v_call: TRBV5-5; j_call: TRBJ2-1; cdr3_nt: TGTGCCAGCAGCCAGACTACCGTAAGCTCCTACAATGAGCAGTTCTTC; cdr3_aa: CASSQTTVSSYNEQFF
clone_size: .; cdr3_length: 15; d_call: TRBD1; v_call: TRBV19; j_call: TRBJ2-5; cdr3_nt: TGTGCCAGTAGTTCCCGGACAGGGGGCTTTGAGACCCAGTACTTC; cdr3_aa: CASSSRTGGFETQYF
clone_size: .; cdr3_length: 13; d_call: .; v_call: TRBV12-3/TRBV12-4; j_call: TRBJ2-7; cdr3_nt: TGTGCCAGCAGTTTGGGGACGGATTACGAGCAGTACTTC; cdr3_aa: CASSLGTDYEQYF
clone_size: few; cdr3_length: 12; d_call: TRBD2; v_call: TRBV6-5; j_call: TRBJ2-5; cdr3_nt: TGTGCCAGCAGCCGGGGGGGAGAGACCCAGTACTTC; cdr3_aa: CASSRGGETQYF
clone_size: .; cdr3_length: 16; d_call: TRBD1; v_call: TRBV6-4; j_call: TRBJ2-2; cdr3_nt: TGTGCCAGCAGTCCCCGGACAGGGGAGGGCACCGGGGAGCTGTTTTTT; cdr3_aa: CASSPRTGEGTGELFF
clone_size: .; cdr3_length: 14; d_call: TRBD1; v_call: TRBV7-9; j_call: TRBJ1-4; cdr3_nt: TGTGCCAGCAGCCCGACAGGGACTAATGAAAAACTGTTTTTT; cdr3_aa: CASSPTGTNEKLFF
clone_size: few; cdr3_length: 17; d_call: TRBD2; v_call: TRBV28; j_call: TRBJ2-3; cdr3_nt: TGTGCCAGCAGTTTACTAACTAGCGGAACCAGCACAGATACGCAGTATTTT; cdr3_aa: CASSLLTSGTSTDTQYF
clone_size: once; cdr3_length: 16; d_call: TRBD2; v_call: TRBV7-3; j_call: TRBJ2-7; cdr3_nt: TGTGCCAGCAGCTTACTACCTAGCGGGAGGGGTTACGAGCAGTACTTC; cdr3_aa: CASSLLPSGRGYEQYF
clone_size: .; cdr3_length: 17; d_call: TRBD2; v_call: TRBV7-3; j_call: TRBJ2-1; cdr3_nt: TGTGCCAGCAGCTTAAGTGCGGGAGGCCGAACAAGAAGTGAGCAGTTCTTC; cdr3_aa: CASSLSAGGRTRSEQFF
clone_size: few; cdr3_length: 11; d_call: .; v_call: TRBV28; j_call: TRBJ2-5; cdr3_nt: TGTGCCAGCAGTTCCTGGGAGACCCAGTACTTC; cdr3_aa: CASSSWETQYF
clone_size: .; cdr3_length: 14; d_call: .; v_call: TRBV6-4; j_call: TRBJ1-5; cdr3_nt: TGTGCCAGCAGGAGGCGGGGGGGAGGTCAGCCCCAGCATTTT; cdr3_aa: CASRRRGGGQPQHF
clone_size: once; cdr3_length: 15; d_call: TRBD1; v_call: TRBV18; j_call: TRBJ1-6; cdr3_nt: TGTGCCAGCTCACCGCAGGGGGCTCAAAATTCACCCCTCCACTTT; cdr3_aa: CASSPQGAQNSPLHF
clone_size: .; cdr3_length: 15; d_call: TRBD1; v_call: TRBV5-1; j_call: TRBJ2-7; cdr3_nt: TGCGCCAGCAGCCCAAGGACAGGGCAAGTCCACGAGCAGTACTTC; cdr3_aa: CASSPRTGQVHEQYF
clone_size: .; cdr3_length: 18; d_call: TRBD2; v_call: TRBV27; j_call: TRBJ2-1; cdr3_nt: TGTGCCAGCAGGAGGCCGGGGGTAGCGGGAGATCCAAACAATGAGCAGTTCTTC; cdr3_aa: CASRRPGVAGDPNNEQFF
clone_size: .; cdr3_length: 15; d_call: .; v_call: TRBV5-6; j_call: TRBJ1-1; cdr3_nt: TGTGCCAGCAGCTCAGTCACGGCAGGGTACACTGAAGCTTTCTTT; cdr3_aa: CASSSVTAGYTEAFF
clone_size: .; cdr3_length: 13; d_call: .; v_call: TRBV9; j_call: TRBJ1-3; cdr3_nt: TGTGCCAGCAGCGCAGACTCTGGAAACACCATATATTTT; cdr3_aa: CASSADSGNTIYF
clone_size: .; cdr3_length: 18; d_call: TRBD2; v_call: TRBV24-1; j_call: TRBJ2-2; cdr3_nt: TGTGCCACCAGTGATTTGAGTAGCGGGAGGGCCCCCACCGGGGAGCTGTTTTTT; cdr3_aa: CATSDLSSGRAPTGELFF